One sample yielded the 20 T cell receptor beta chains listed below, sequenced in a study of cytomegalovirus exposure and HLA in healthy donors. 13 Jbeta primers and 60 Vbeta primers were used for the PCR. Profiled with immunoSEQ multiplex PCR; TCRdb holds only in-frame clones, not every one. The profile shows about 150,000 clones, just under 80% of them singletons. Material: PBMCs. The receptors come from a young man in good health.

The table lists this clone with a few counts. This sequence joins TRBV7-8 and TRBJ2-7, with 7 bases that match TRBD2. The V segment lost 3 bases and the J segment 0 bases; nucleotides outside the gene matches: 2. Germline CDR1 is SGHVS and CDR2 is FQNEAQ. CDR3 size: 14 residues. Here the CDR3 reads CASSFPSGSYEQYF. The CDR3, as DNA: TGTGCCAGCAGCTTTCCTAGCGGCTCCTACGAGCAGTACTTC.

The V gene is TRBV9, the J gene TRBJ2-2; D is undetermined. In germline, CDR1 is SGDLS, CDR2 YYNGEE. This CDR3 region has 15 residues. The ends were cut back, 0 bases at V and 2 bases at J, with 8 bases in the middle. CDR3 bases: TGTGCCAGCAGCGTAGATGGAGCTAACACCGGGGAGCTGTTTTTT. Protein product: CASSVDGANTGELFF.

This chain uses TRBV7-3 with TRBJ2-1, with 9 bases lining up with TRBD2. CDR1 is SGHTA and CDR2 is FQGTGA in the germline V gene. The trim removed 8 bases at V and 7 bases at J, leaving 18 bases unmatched. CDR3 size: 17 residues. The CDR3 loop is CASQSLGGREGRNEQFF. The CDR3 DNA sequence: TGTGCCAGCCAGTCCCTCGGAGGGCGGGAGGGTAGAAATGAGCAGTTCTTC.

CDR3 region: CASSYTGGVYEQYF. DNA of the CDR3: TGTGCCAGCAGTTATACAGGGGGCGTGTACGAGCAGTACTTC. V and J are TRBV6-6 and TRBJ2-5, with 9 nucleotides matching TRBD1. The DNA matches TRBJ2-7 better at its end, which makes the J call doubtful. Germline V gene lookup returns CDR1 MNHNY and CDR2 SVGAGI (reference sequence). The CDR3 consists of 14 residues.

This clone was counted once. The chain is built from TRBV9 and TRBJ2-1; the match to TRBD2 covers 10 bases. Germline V gives CDR1 SGDLS, CDR2 YYNGEE. CDR3 length: 15 amino acids. The junction had 6 bases not matched to a gene; V was cut back by 3 bases and J by 6 bases. CDR3 loop: CASSGVAGGVNEQFF. The CDR3, as DNA: TGTGCCAGCAGCGGAGTAGCGGGAGGTGTCAATGAGCAGTTCTTC.

This clone was recorded only once. The genes are TRBV4-1 and TRBJ2-5, with TRBD1 matching over 11 bases. The J call may be faulty, since TRBJ2-7 better matches the DNA end. Germline V gives CDR1 MGHRA, CDR2 YSYEKL. This CDR3 has 15 amino acids. The chain's CDR3 is CASSQGGTGGLEQYF. The CDR3 DNA reads TGCGCCAGCAGCCAAGGGGGGACAGGGGGGCTCGAGCAGTACTTC.

The chain recombines TRBV7-9 with TRBJ2-2; TRBD1 matches at 8 bases. Germline V gene sequence: CDR1 SEHNR, CDR2 FQNEAQ (reference sequence). J gave up 5 bases and V 7 bases, and 9 bases lay outside the gene matches. CDR3 size: 15 residues. The DNA for the CDR3 is TGTGCCAGCAACCGACAGGGGACCGATACCGGGGAGCTGTTTTTT. Amino acid sequence: CASNRQGTDTGELFF.

This chain uses TRBV7-9 with TRBJ2-1, with TRBD2 identical over 11 bases. This CDR3 comprises 15 residues. Germline lookup yields CDR1 SEHNR and CDR2 FQNEAQ (reference sequence). Losses at the gene ends were 5 bases for V and 6 bases for J; bases not matched to a gene: 6. The CDR3 DNA follows: TGTGCCAGCAGCCGTAGCGGGAGGGCCGGCAATGAGCAGTTCTTC. Encoded protein: CASSRSGRAGNEQFF.

This clone showed up many times. The genes are TRBV4-3 and TRBJ2-1; TRBD2 agrees at 11 bases. Trimming removed 1 base from V and 2 bases from J; junction bases left unmatched: 10. Germline CDR1 is LGHNA and CDR2 is YSLEER. This CDR3 region has 19 residues. CDR3 DNA: TGCGCCAGCAGCCAAGGAAGACAGGGGACTAGCGGACCCTACAATGAGCAGTTCTTC. This translates into CASSQGRQGTSGPYNEQFF.

CDR3 nucleotide sequence: TGTGCCAGCAGTAGAAGTTCTAGCGGCTCCTACGAGCAGTACTTC. This sequence encodes CASSRSSSGSYEQYF. The chain employs TRBV2 and TRBJ2-7; 7 nucleotides match TRBD2. The CDR3 is 15 residues long. Germline assignment: CDR1 SNHLY and CDR2 FYNNEI. With V trimmed by 5 bases and J by 0 bases, 7 bases remained unmatched.

The chain is built from TRBV7-9 and TRBJ1-1, with D perhaps matching TRBD1 (5 bases). The ends were cut back, 1 base at V and 4 bases at J, with 16 bases in the middle. The CDR3 has 16 amino acids. CDR1 and CDR2 (germline): SEHNR, FQNEAQ (reference sequence). Here the CDR3 reads CASSLGGGGGRTEAFF. CDR3 nucleotides: TGTGCCAGCAGCTTAGGCGGGGGGGGAGGGCGCACTGAAGCTTTCTTT.

As to this clone: The junction and the germline gene differ at one end; a read error may be behind it. The chain couples TRBV11-3 to TRBJ1-2; the match to TRBD1 covers 7 bases. The germline CDR1 and CDR2 sequences are SGHNT and YENEEA. CDR3 length: 11 residues. The CDR3 bases are TGTGCCAGCAGCCAGGACAGGAGATTTGCCTTC. This encodes CASSQDRRFAF.

This clone was seen a handful of times. V gene TRBV9 combines with J gene TRBJ2-7; D call uncertain. V was cut by 0 bases and J by 5 bases, with 6 bases left in between. The CDR3 has 12 amino acids. Germline lookup yields CDR1 SGDLS and CDR2 YYNGEE. This CDR3 reads CASSVDSNEQYF. The DNA of the CDR3 is TGTGCCAGCAGCGTAGATTCCAACGAGCAGTACTTC.

The chain recombines TRBV6-1 with TRBJ2-4, with D tentatively TRBD2 (6 bases). CDR1 and CDR2 (germline): MNHNS, SASEGT. The CDR3 is made up of 11 amino acids. V lost 8 bases and J 10 bases, leaving 12 bases between the germline ends. In DNA, the CDR3 is TGTGCCAGCCCCCGGGGGTCAATTCAGTACTTC. It codes for CASPRGSIQYF.

The rearrangement joins TRBV7-2 to TRBJ2-7, with D perhaps TRBD1 (6 bases). CDR1 is SGHTA, CDR2 FQGNSA, per germline. The CDR3 sequence is 13 residues long. Trimming removed 5 bases from V and 3 bases from J, with 11 bases in between. The CDR3: CASSPPGVYEQYF. The CDR3 DNA reads TGTGCCAGCAGCCCCCCAGGGGTCTACGAGCAGTACTTC.

V is TRBV7-9 and J is TRBJ2-5; 12 nucleotides agree with TRBD2. This CDR3 region has 18 residues. CDR1 and CDR2 (germline): SEHNR, FQNEAQ (reference sequence). J lost 5 bases, V lost 5 bases, and 15 bases had no gene match. CDR3 DNA: TGTGCCAGCAGCAAAAGGGTGGCTAGCGGGAGGGAAGCGGAGACCCAGTACTTC. Translation gives CASSKRVASGREAETQYF.

The genes are TRBV30 and TRBJ2-5, with D uncertain. Trimming took 0 bases from V and 5 from J, leaving 10 bases between them. The germline CDR1 and CDR2 sequences are GTSNPN and SVGIG (reference sequence). CDR3 length: 13 residues. In nucleotides, the CDR3 is TGTGCCTGGAGTGTTCGGATGAGGGAGACCCAGTACTTC. Its translation is CAWSVRMRETQYF. Filled out from reference TRBV30 and TRBJ2-5, the complete variable domain reads SQTIHQWPATLVQPVGSPLSLECTVEGTSNPNLYWYRQAAGRGLQLLFYSVGIGQISSEVPQNLSASRPQDRQFILSSKKLLLSDSGFYLCAWSVRMRETQYFGPGTRLLVL.

The chain couples TRBV7-8 to TRBJ1-4; D gene uncertain. The V end lost 1 base, the J end lost 4 bases, and 10 bases lay between the germline ends. The germline gives CDR1 SGHVS, CDR2 FQNEAQ. The CDR3 contains 15 residues. CDR3 residues: CASSLEAQINEKLFF. The CDR3, as DNA: TGTGCCAGCAGCTTAGAAGCACAGATTAATGAAAAACTGTTTTTT.

The chain links TRBV29-1 to TRBJ2-3; 7 positions agree with TRBD1. The length of the CDR3 is 14 residues. Germline V gene lookup returns CDR1 SQVTM and CDR2 ANQGSEA. The J segment lost 2 bases and the V segment lost 4 bases, leaving 6 bases of the junction unmatched. The CDR3 is CSVVEGQNTDTQYF. CDR3 bases: TGCAGCGTTGTTGAGGGACAGAACACAGATACGCAGTATTTT.

This sequence joins TRBV29-1 and TRBJ2-1; perhaps TRBD1 as D (5 bases). V shed 2 bases and J shed 9 bases, with 8 bases lying between them. CDR3 length equals 11 residues. The germline CDR1 and CDR2 sequences are SQVTM and ANQGSEA. CDR3: CSVERQREQFF. The CDR3 nucleotides are TGCAGCGTTGAAAGACAGCGTGAGCAGTTCTTC.